Sequencing of this T cell receptor (beta chain) was carried out in a study of graft-versus-host responses after intestinal transplantation. Turning to the study itself: Recipients were given multivisceral, liver-intestinal, or isolated intestinal transplants. Every recipient had anti-thymocyte globulin induction and 2 to 3 years of tacrolimus plus steroids. General study points: Patients with graft-donor T cell macrochimerism had high graft-versus-host to host-versus-graft clonal ratios in allografts. Researchers found GvH clones in recipient marrow, and some showed up first in ileum or blood.

This CDR3 region has 12 residues. V was shortened by 5 bases and J by 2 bases, with 5 bases between the two germline ends. Germline values: CDR1 PRHDT, CDR2 FYEKMQ (reference sequence). Clones were read by immunoSEQ multiplex PCR, and TCRdb kept only the in-frame ones, dropping some. This sample has roughly 10,000 clones, with 25% to 35% found just once. This clone came up many times. Researchers placed around 200,000 CFSE-labeled responder cells in culture with around 200,000 irradiated, violet-dye-labeled stimulator cells. This specimen consisted of alloreactive CD8+ T cells from a mixed lymphocyte reaction culture, obtained before intestinal transplant. The subset here: CFSE-low proliferating T cells sorted from roughly six-day pre-transplant mixed lymphocyte reaction (GvH or HvG direction). This clonotype was sampled from a human patient who received an intestinal transplant. The rearrangement joins TRBV13 to TRBJ2-3, with unresolved D. CDR3 in amino acids: CASSTITDTQYF. CDR3 coding DNA: TGTGCCAGCAGCACAATCACAGATACGCAGTATTTT.